These 23 T cell receptor beta chains were sequenced from one sample in a study of tumor-infiltrating lymphocytes in primary liver carcinoma. RNA and DNA were co-extracted from about 19-30 mg of unsorted bulk tissue. The input was 500 ng total RNA; TCR beta cDNA was made from it with a constant-region primer. Three nested multiplex PCR rounds, a slightly modified ARM-PCR, produced the libraries for TCR beta. Forward primers for TRBV1-TRBV30 and a C-beta reverse primer served the first two PCR rounds, at 10 cycles each. TCRdb re-analysed the multiplex PCR reads in MiXCR, keeping a single row per CDR3 protein. The table lists about 84,000 distinct CDR3 sequences, more than 65% of them singletons, with approximately 19% in the top ten. Sequenced: liver tumor tissue from sampling region 1. Regarding subset: tumor region T1, superior pole. The origin of the receptors is a man in his forties with primary liver carcinoma and hepatitis B virus infection.

About this clonotype: An end of the junction differs from the germline gene, which may be a read error. The chain couples TRBV28 to TRBJ2-3, with D unresolved. The germline V gene encodes CDR1 MDHEN and CDR2 SYDVKM. CDR3 length: 15 amino acids. The CDR3 region is CGSSLEAGETDTQYF. CDR3 in DNA: TGTGGCAGCAGTCTAGAAGCTGGAGAAACAGATACGCAGTATTTT.

In this sample, this clonotype turned up many times. The DNA of the CDR3 is TGCGCCAGCAGCCAAGCCCCAAGCGGGAATGGTGAGACCCAGTACTTC. It specifies CASSQAPSGNGETQYF. The chain couples TRBV4-1 to TRBJ2-5; TRBD2 matches at 7 bases. Germline lookup yields CDR1 MGHRA and CDR2 YSYEKL. CDR3 length equals 16 residues. The V segment lost 1 base and the J segment 5 bases; nucleotides outside the gene matches: 10.

This clonotype was seen a single time. The chain carries TRBV6-2 or TRBV6-3 and TRBJ2-2, with D possibly matching TRBD1 (5 bases). Trimming took 5 bases from V and 5 from J, leaving 12 bases between them. Per germline, CDR1 MNHEY and CDR2 SVGEGT. CDR3 size: 14 residues. The CDR3 DNA sequence: TGTGCCAGCAGTCATGAACAGGAGACCGGGGAGCTGTTTTTT. Encoded protein: CASSHEQETGELFF.

The V call is TRBV5-1, the J call TRBJ2-3, with 7 bases aligning to TRBD2. CDR1 is SGHRS and CDR2 is YFSETQ in the germline V gene. CDR3 size: 14 residues. Trimming took 4 bases from V and 1 from J; bases not matched to a gene: 3. CDR3: CASSLAVGTDTQYF. CDR3 DNA: TGCGCCAGCAGCCTAGCGGTGGGCACAGATACGCAGTATTTT.

CDR3 sequence: CTNSLAEGTEAFF. Written as DNA, the CDR3 is TGTACCAACAGCTTAGCAGAGGGGACTGAAGCTTTCTTT. The rearrangement joins TRBV11-3 to TRBJ1-1; tentatively, D is TRBD1 (5 bases). The CDR3 runs 13 residues. Germline V gene sequence: CDR1 SGHNT, CDR2 YENEEA.

The V call is TRBV28, the J call TRBJ1-2; 11 bases agree with TRBD1. The CDR3 loop spans 17 amino acids. CDR1 MDHEN and CDR2 SYDVKM come from the germline V gene. Unmatched junction bases numbered 13, after V lost 5 bases and J lost 5 bases. The DNA of the CDR3 is TGTGCCAGCAGTCTCTTCAGGACAGGGGGCGCAGATTATGGCTACACCTTC. This gives the protein CASSLFRTGGADYGYTF.

The rearrangement joins TRBV29-1 to TRBJ2-7; 8 bases line up with TRBD2. This CDR3 has 13 residues. Unmatched junction bases numbered 14, after V lost 6 bases and J lost 10 bases. Germline V gives CDR1 SQVTM, CDR2 ANQGSEA. CDR3 amino acids: CSVDREGTYKQYF. In DNA, the CDR3 is TGCAGCGTGGACCGGGAGGGTACCTACAAACAGTACTTC.

In the case of this clonotype: This CDR3 fails to terminate in the conserved phenylalanine or tryptophan, so it likely reflects a read error. The chain has TRBV11-2 and TRBJ2-1, with D perhaps being TRBD1 or TRBD2 (6 bases each). The length of the CDR3 is 13 residues. Germline CDR1 reads SGHAT; CDR2 reads FQNNGV. The chain's CDR3 is CANREVGYSEQFI. The CDR3 bases are TGTGCCAACAGGGAGGTGGGGTACAGTGAGCAGTTCATC.

Worth noting for this clonotype: An end of the junction does not agree with germline; a read error may underlie this. This sequence joins TRBV19 and TRBJ2-1, with 14 bases lining up with TRBD2. The CDR3 spans 15 residues. Germline assignment: CDR1 LNHDA and CDR2 SQIVND (reference sequence). CDR3 bases: TGTGCCAGTAGTTTGGGACTAGCGGGAGCTCATGAGCTGTTCTTC. Translated, it gives CASSLGLAGAHELFF.

As to this clonotype: One end of the junction is discordant with germline, which a read error may explain. The V gene is TRBV5-4, the J gene TRBJ2-5; 7 bases map to TRBD1. The CDR3 consists of 14 residues. The germline gives CDR1 SGHNT, CDR2 YYREEE (reference sequence). The CDR3 protein is CARSEGAEWETQYF. As DNA, the CDR3 is TGTGCCAGGAGCGAGGGGGCAGAATGGGAGACCCAGTACTTT.

The genes are TRBV4-1 and TRBJ2-1, with TRBD2 identical over 9 bases. The CDR3 covers 16 residues. CDR1 is MGHRA, CDR2 YSYEKL, per germline. V was pared by 1 base and J by 11 bases, with 12 bases of the junction left unmatched. The CDR3 DNA sequence: TGCGCCAGCAGCCAAGCTAGCGGGAAGGGGGAGAGTCAGCAGTTCTTC. Protein sequence: CASSQASGKGESQQFF.

This clonotype has at least ten counts. V gene TRBV4-2 combines with J gene TRBJ2-5, with 10 bases aligning to TRBD2. CDR1 and CDR2 from the germline V gene are LGHNA and YNFKEQ. The trim removed 0 bases at V and 4 bases at J, leaving 5 bases unmatched. The CDR3 is made up of 16 amino acids. This CDR3 reads CASSQDLAGVGETQYF. The CDR3 DNA reads TGTGCCAGCAGCCAAGACCTAGCGGGAGTTGGAGAGACCCAGTACTTC.

The chain's CDR3 is CASSPTGGTGAGIQYF. In DNA form, the CDR3 reads TGTGCCAGCAGCCCCACGGGGGGAACGGGCGCTGGCATTCAGTACTTC. V gene TRBV9 combines with J gene TRBJ2-4; 7 bases match TRBD2. The CDR3 has 16 residues. The trim removed 4 bases at V and 9 bases at J, leaving 16 bases unmatched. The germline CDR1 and CDR2 sequences are SGDLS and YYNGEE.

The chain employs TRBV29-1 and TRBJ2-4; D may match TRBD1 or TRBD2 (5 bases each). Trimming removed 6 bases at V and 6 bases at J, with 24 bases between. The CDR3 length is 16 residues. CDR1 is SQVTM and CDR2 is ANQGSEA in the germline V gene. CDR3 protein: CSVQVAGRYLGNIQYF. CDR3 nucleotide sequence: TGCAGCGTCCAAGTGGCAGGGAGATACTTAGGAAACATTCAGTACTTC. The full variable domain, its missing parts supplied by reference TRBV29-1 and TRBJ2-4, is SAVISQKPSRDICQRGTSLTIQCQVDSQVTMMFWYRQQPGQSLTLIATANQGSEATYESGFVIDKFPISRPNLTFSTLTVSNMSPEDSSIYLCSVQVAGRYLGNIQYFGAGTRLSVL.

The rearrangement links TRBV20-1 to TRBJ2-1, with TRBD2 matching over 9 bases. Germline V gives CDR1 DFQATT, CDR2 SNEGSKA (reference sequence). The CDR3 is made up of 14 amino acids. The CDR3 reads CNALGGRANNEQFF. The CDR3 DNA is TGCAATGCCCTCGGCGGGAGGGCAAACAATGAGCAGTTCTTC.

The chain joins TRBV6-1 to TRBJ2-2; no firm D call. This CDR3 region has 12 residues. The germline V and J ends were trimmed by 6 bases and 6 bases, with 8 bases remaining between them. Germline-derived CDR1 and CDR2 are MNHNS and SASEGT. Here the CDR3 reads CASRPDAGELFF. DNA of the CDR3: TGTGCCAGCAGGCCTGACGCCGGGGAGCTGTTTTTT.

Points on this clonotype: The conserved final phenylalanine or tryptophan is absent from the CDR3, which likely points to a read error. CDR3 amino acids: CASSESAGVNSPLHL. CDR3 nucleotide sequence: TGTGCCAGCAGTGAATCGGCGGGGGTCAATTCACCACTCCACTTA. The chain employs TRBV6-1 and TRBJ1-6, with a possible D match to TRBD1 (5 bases). The CDR3 is made up of 15 amino acids. CDR1 and CDR2 from the germline V gene are MNHNS and SASEGT.

Only a few counts were recorded for this clonotype. At one of its ends the junction is not consistent with the germline gene, which may arise from a read error. The V gene is TRBV29-1, the J gene TRBJ2-7; 8 nucleotides align to TRBD2. Germline-derived CDR1 and CDR2 are SQVTM and ANQGSEA. The CDR3 sequence is 13 residues long. This CDR3 reads CSVDREGIYEKYF. The CDR3 DNA follows: TGCAGCGTGGACCGGGAGGGTATCTACGAGAAGTACTTC.

Ten or more counts support this clonotype. The chain employs TRBV6-1 and TRBJ2-1; TRBD1 matches 12 bases. J gave up 8 bases and V 7 bases, and 12 bases lay outside the gene matches. The CDR3 consists of 16 residues. Germline V gives CDR1 MNHNS, CDR2 SASEGT. The CDR3 loop is CASNPTPGTGGDEQFF. The CDR3 DNA follows: TGTGCCAGCAACCCAACCCCCGGGACAGGGGGCGATGAGCAGTTCTTC.

About this clonotype: A much larger clonotype is one base distant, so this may be a read error. The gene calls are TRBV5-1 and TRBJ2-2, with 9 positions matching TRBD1. This CDR3 spans 20 amino acids. From germline, CDR1 is SGHRS and CDR2 YFSETQ. V was pared by 6 bases and J by 9 bases, with 27 bases of the junction left unmatched. For the CDR3, the DNA is TGCGCCAGCACGCCAACTCCGGGACAGGGAATTATTTTTGGGACCAGGGAGCTGTTTTTT. It yields the protein CASTPTPGQGIIFGTRELFF.

The chain joins TRBV5-6 to TRBJ2-7; 10 bases are shared with TRBD2. This CDR3 comprises 15 residues. CDR1 and CDR2 from the germline V gene are SGHDT and YYEEEE. The V and J ends lost 6 bases and 3 bases, in that order; junction bases with no gene match: 9. The CDR3 is CASNFGLAVYYEQYF. CDR3 sequence (DNA): TGTGCCAGCAACTTCGGACTAGCGGTGTACTACGAGCAGTACTTC. Variable domain in full (rest from reference TRBV5-6 and TRBJ2-7): DAGVTQSPTHLIKTRGQQVTLRCSPKSGHDTVSWYQQALGQGPQFIFQYYEEEERQRGNFPDRFSGHQFPNYSSELNVNALLLGDSALYLCASNFGLAVYYEQYFGPGTRLTVT.

Concerning this clonotype: This clone may be a read error of a much larger clone one base away. The CDR3 end shows no conserved phenylalanine or tryptophan, and so a read error is likely. This chain links TRBV28 with TRBJ2-7, with D maybe TRBD2 (5 bases). Deletions cut 5 bases from V and 0 bases from J, with 8 bases between. CDR3 length equals 13 residues. CDR1 MDHEN and CDR2 SYDVKM come from the germline V gene. CDR3 sequence (DNA): TGTGCCAGCAGTCTAGGGAGCTCCTACGAGCAGTACTGC. Residues: CASSLGSSYEQYC.

There are many counts of this clonotype. The chain recombines TRBV28 with TRBJ1-1; D not certain. CDR3 length: 12 residues. The ends were cut back, 5 bases at V and 3 bases at J, with 7 bases in the middle. CDR1 and CDR2 (germline): MDHEN, SYDVKM. CDR3 nucleotides: TGTGCCAGCAGTCCCCCTCACACTGAAGCTTTCTTT. Translating it yields CASSPPHTEAFF.